One sample yielded the 3 T cell receptor beta chains listed below, sequenced in a study of CD4 T cell repertoires in COVID-19. Only in-frame clones appear in the TCRdb table, and some are missing; sequencing was by immunoSEQ multiplex PCR. This table has about 75,000 clones, 83% appearing once. This specimen was CD4+ T cells from peripheral blood, taken after recovery from COVID-19. The receptors shown here come from a human donor who had COVID-19.

The rearrangement joins TRBV12-3 or TRBV12-4 to TRBJ2-1; no reliable D call. The CDR3 loop spans 13 amino acids. The V gene lost 4 bases and the J gene lost 8 bases, with 12 bases spanning the gap. The CDR3 DNA reads TGTGCCAGCAGTTCCCTTCTAGGAGATGAGCAGTTCTTC. Translating gives CASSSLLGDEQFF.

The CDR3 spells CASSTPQGGNEQFF. In nucleotides, the CDR3 is TGTGCCAGCAGCACTCCGCAGGGGGGTAATGAGCAGTTCTTC. The chain joins TRBV11-2 to TRBJ2-1, with TRBD1 as a possible D gene (7 bases). Trimming shortened V by 5 bases and J by 7 bases, and 15 bases separated the two germline ends. CDR1 and CDR2 (germline): SGHAT, FQNNGV. The CDR3 extends over 14 amino acids. The full variable domain, with the rest looked up from reference TRBV11-2 and TRBJ2-1, is EAGVAQSPRYKIIEKRQSVAFWCNPISGHATLYWYQQILGQGPKLLIQFQNNGVVDDSQLPKDRFSAERLKGVDSTLKIQPAKLEDSAVYLCASSTPQGGNEQFFGPGTRLTVL.

As for this clone: At one end the junction does not follow the germline gene, possibly because of a read error. The rearrangement links TRBV23-1 to TRBJ1-6, with no clear D. TRBV23-1 qualifies as an ORF whose function is uncertain. The CDR3 contains 9 residues. CDR3 sequence reads: CASSQSPFF. In DNA form, the CDR3 reads TGCGCCAGCAGTCAATCGCCCTTCTTT.